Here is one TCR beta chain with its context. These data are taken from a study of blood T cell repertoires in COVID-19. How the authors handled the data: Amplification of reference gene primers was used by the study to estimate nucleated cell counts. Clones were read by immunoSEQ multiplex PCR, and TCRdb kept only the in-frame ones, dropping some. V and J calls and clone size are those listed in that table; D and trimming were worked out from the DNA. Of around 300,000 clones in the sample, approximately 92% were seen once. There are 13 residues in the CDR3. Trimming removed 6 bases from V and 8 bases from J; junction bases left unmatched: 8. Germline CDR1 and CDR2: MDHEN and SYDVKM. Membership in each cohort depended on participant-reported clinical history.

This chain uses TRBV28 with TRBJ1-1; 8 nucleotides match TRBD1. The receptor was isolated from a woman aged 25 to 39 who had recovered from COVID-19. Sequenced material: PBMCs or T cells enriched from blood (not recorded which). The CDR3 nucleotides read TGTGCCAGCAGGGACAGGGCGATTTTGGAAGCTTTCTTT. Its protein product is CASRDRAILEAFF.